This T cell receptor (beta chain) was found in a study of beta chain features in type 1 diabetes (dated by TCRdb to the late 2010s). About the study as a whole: Mean age, gender distribution, total cell number and subset yield did not differ between patients and healthy donors. A total of 85 million to 140 million sorted cells were examined across all samples, and a strong correlation was observed between cell number per subset and RNA yield. In the study, recently diagnosed type 1 diabetes patients and matched healthy donors were compared on the TCRB repertoires of their sorted circulating CD4+ T cell subsets. Naive and central memory subsets were obtained from all 30 or so donors, but regulatory and stem cell-like memory subsets were isolated from only 8 patients and about 8 healthy donors. Results and caveats for the whole study, not just this receptor: Shorter templates might have been favored by PCR, but patient and control samples were amplified and corrected together, so both groups would have been affected equally by any skew. Because the HLA sub-analyses included only small numbers of individuals, any influence of HLA type on TCRB rearrangement was left unresolved. The naive, central memory and regulatory TCRB repertoires appeared to resemble one another more closely among patients than among healthy donors. In all four CD4+ subsets, TCRB CDR3 length was moderately but significantly shorter in type 1 diabetes patients. Sequencing cDNA rather than genomic DNA could over-represent highly expressing activated cells, although activation and CD3 levels did not differ between groups. Fewer insertions and more nucleotide deletions at VDJ recombination sites were observed in patients with type 1 diabetes, implying thymic rearrangement abnormalities.

This clone was detected only a few times. Its antigen specificity is not known. Base qualities were left out, and no much larger clone turns up one base away. The High Capacity cDNA Reverse Transcription Kit was used to reverse transcribe all of the isolated RNA, meaning that expressed TCRB transcripts were what got sequenced. Deep immunoSEQ sequencing was applied to naive, central memory and regulatory T cell samples, giving an average of about 3.7 million total reads per sample. After sorted cells were lysed in RLT buffer, RNA was extracted with DNase-treated RNeasy Micro or Mini kits, with the choice depending on cell number. Each cell subset was processed on its own to prevent cross-contamination, while patient and healthy donor samples were processed together. The immunoSEQ multiplex PCR was used to amplify TCRB sequences from cDNA, generating 87-bp fragments that spanned the CDR3 region. Amplicons were sequenced on the Illumina HiSeq platform. From the authors' description of their analysis: Synthetic template baselines were used to correct PCR bias computationally, reads within Hamming distance 2 were collapsed together, and singletons that could not be merged were discarded. Reads were aligned to IMGT to assign V, D and J genes, CDR3 length, and insertions or deletions at six rearrangement sites. Within each subset, clonotype counts were normalized to sorted cell number, after which true diversity and Gini coefficients were computed with the tcR R package. Repertoire sharing was quantified using the overlap coefficient calculated on TCRB nucleotide sequences. In its TCRdb copy, this immuneACCESS table keeps in-frame sequences only and misses some clones. Where compared with another copy, unresolved V genes explain less than half of these, and the others have no known cause. The DNA was the basis for D and trimming; V, J and clone size are from that table. This sample is represented by over 150,000 clones; approximately 10% of them were singletons. Approximately 0.46% of the sample goes to the ten largest clones.

Inclusive of the bounding cysteine and phenylalanine, the CDR3 is 14 residues long. The retained sequence is limited to the CDR3, 42 bases, with the frame set at the first base. As encoded in the germline V gene, CDR1 is SGHTA while CDR2 is FQGTGA. The junction shows trimming of 3 bases on V and 2 bases on J, and the gene matches do not reach 2 bases of it. Each donor gave one peripheral blood draw, averaging approximately 0.12 L, which was collected into heparinised tubes. A BD FACSAria II was used to sort naive, central memory, regulatory and stem cell-like memory CD4+ T cells with a panel that included CD45RO, CCR7, CD25, CD127, CD95 and CD27. Purity was above 98% for every sorted population. PBMCs were isolated right away by Lymphoprep density gradient centrifugation and were stained directly, without culture. So that batch effects would be minimized, each experiment stained and sorted samples in pairs, pairing one healthy donor with one patient.

Material for sequencing was central memory CD4+ T cells from blood. Recombination joined TRBV7-3 with TRBJ2-3; TRBD2 lines up with 7 middle nucleotides. This TCR came from a man aged 25-45 years with type 1 diabetes. The encoded CDR3 is CASSLSGTTDTQYF. The base sequence is TGTGCCAGCAGCTTGAGCGGGACCACAGATACGCAGTATTTT. Where the CDR3 stops, the reference TRBV7-3 and TRBJ2-3 genes take over; the full variable domain is GAGVSQTPSNKVTEKGKYVELRCDPISGHTALYWYRQSLGQGPEFLIYFQGTGAADDSGLPNDRFFAVRPEGSVSTLKIQRTERGDSAVYLCASSLSGTTDTQYFGPGTRLTVL.